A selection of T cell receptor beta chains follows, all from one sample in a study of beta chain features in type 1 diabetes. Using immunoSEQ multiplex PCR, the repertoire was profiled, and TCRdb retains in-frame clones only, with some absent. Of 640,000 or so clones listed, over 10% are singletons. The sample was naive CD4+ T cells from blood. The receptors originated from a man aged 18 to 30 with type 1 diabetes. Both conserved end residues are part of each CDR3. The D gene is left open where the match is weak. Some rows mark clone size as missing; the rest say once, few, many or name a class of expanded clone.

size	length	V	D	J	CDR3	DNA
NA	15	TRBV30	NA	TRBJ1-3	CAWSRGQQVGNTIYF	TGTGCCTGGAGTCGTGGACAGCAAGTTGGAAACACCATATATTTT
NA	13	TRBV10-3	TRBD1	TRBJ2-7	CAIRPGQGFEQYF	TGTGCCATCAGGCCGGGACAGGGGTTCGAGCAGTACTTC
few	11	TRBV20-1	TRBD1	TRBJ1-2	CSVGTGYGYTF	TGCAGTGTTGGGACAGGTTATGGCTACACCTTC
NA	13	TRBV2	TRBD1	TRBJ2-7	CASRTGNDYEQYF	TGTGCCAGCCGGACAGGGAATGACTACGAGCAGTACTTC
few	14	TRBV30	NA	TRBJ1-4	CAWSVPGANEKLFF	TGTGCCTGGAGTGTACCAGGGGCTAATGAAAAACTGTTTTTT
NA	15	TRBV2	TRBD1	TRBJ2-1	CASRQGGTAYNEQFF	TGTGCCAGCCGACAGGGGGGGACGGCCTACAATGAGCAGTTCTTC
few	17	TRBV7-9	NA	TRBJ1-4	CASSPLGAASREEKLFF	TGTGCCAGCAGCCCCCTAGGGGCGGCCTCTCGGGAGGAAAAACTGTTTTTT
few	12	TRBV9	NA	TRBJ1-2	CASSVGRDGYTF	TGTGCCAGCAGCGTAGGTAGAGATGGCTACACCTTC
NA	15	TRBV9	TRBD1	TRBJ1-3	CASSAQGASGNTIYF	TGTGCCAGCAGCGCCCAGGGGGCGTCTGGAAACACCATATATTTT
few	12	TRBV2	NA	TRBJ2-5	CASRTDQETQYF	TGTGCCAGCAGGACCGACCAAGAGACCCAGTACTTC
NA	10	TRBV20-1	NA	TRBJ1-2	CSASGDGYTF	TGCAGTGCTTCAGGGGACGGCTACACCTTC
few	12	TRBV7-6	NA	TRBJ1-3	CASSSVGNTIYF	TGTGCCAGCAGCTCAGTCGGAAACACCATATATTTT
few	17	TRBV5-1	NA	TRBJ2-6	CASSLPDKSSGANVLTF	TGCGCCAGCAGCTTGCCAGACAAAAGCTCTGGGGCCAACGTCCTGACTTTC
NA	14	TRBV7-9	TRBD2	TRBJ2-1	CASSRAGEYNEQFF	TGTGCCAGCAGCCGAGCGGGGGAGTACAATGAGCAGTTCTTC
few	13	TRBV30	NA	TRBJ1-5	CAWNPRADQPQHF	TGTGCCTGGAACCCCAGGGCGGATCAGCCCCAGCATTTT
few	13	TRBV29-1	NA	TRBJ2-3	CSVEQGGTDTQYF	TGCAGCGTTGAACAGGGGGGGACAGATACGCAGTATTTT
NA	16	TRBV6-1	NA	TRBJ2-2	CASSEYGDPNTGELFF	TGTGCCAGCAGTGAATATGGGGATCCGAACACCGGGGAGCTGTTTTTT
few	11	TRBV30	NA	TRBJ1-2	CAWSSQGGYTF	TGTGCCTGGAGTTCCCAGGGTGGCTACACCTTC
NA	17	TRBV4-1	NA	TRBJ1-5	CASSQALLVSGNQPQHF	TGCGCCAGCAGCCAAGCCCTGTTAGTGAGTGGGAATCAGCCCCAGCATTTT
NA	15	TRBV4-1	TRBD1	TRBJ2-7	CASSQVGTGTYEQYF	TGCGCCAGCAGCCAAGTCGGGACAGGGACCTACGAGCAGTACTTC
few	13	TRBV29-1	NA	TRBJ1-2	CSVDPPDYYGYTF	TGCAGCGTTGACCCCCCCGACTACTATGGCTACACCTTC
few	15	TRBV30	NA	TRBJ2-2	CAWSVRLSNTGELFF	TGTGCCTGGAGTGTACGGTTGTCTAACACCGGGGAGCTGTTTTTT
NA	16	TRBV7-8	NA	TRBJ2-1	CASSLGSGETYNEQFF	TGTGCCAGCAGCTTAGGGAGCGGCGAGACCTACAATGAGCAGTTCTTC
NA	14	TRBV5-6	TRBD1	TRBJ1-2	CASSYNTGQGGYTF	TGTGCCAGCAGCTACAACACCGGACAGGGTGGCTACACCTTC
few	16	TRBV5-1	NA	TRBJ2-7	CASSPAAELYSYEQYF	TGCGCCAGCAGCCCAGCCGCGGAGCTGTACTCCTACGAGCAGTACTTC
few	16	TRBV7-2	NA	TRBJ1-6	CASSLAGGGRDSPLHF	TGTGCCAGCAGCTTAGCCGGCGGGGGCAGGGATTCACCCCTCCACTTT
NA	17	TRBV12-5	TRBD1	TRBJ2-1	CASLAATGTGGEGEQFF	TGTGCTAGTTTAGCTGCCACCGGGACAGGGGGCGAGGGTGAGCAGTTCTTC
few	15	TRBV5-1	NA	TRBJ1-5	CASSLDGGSNQPQHF	TGCGCCAGCAGCTTGGATGGGGGTAGCAATCAGCCCCAGCATTTT
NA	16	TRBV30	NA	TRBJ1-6	CARRRKMAGWDSPLHF	TGTGCCCGGCGGCGGAAGATGGCAGGGTGGGATTCACCCCTCCACTTT
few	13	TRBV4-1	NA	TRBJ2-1	CASSQVQGVEQFF	TGCGCCAGCAGCCAAGTGCAGGGAGTTGAGCAGTTCTTC
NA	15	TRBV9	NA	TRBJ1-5	CASSVATGDDQPQHF	TGTGCCAGCAGCGTAGCTACTGGGGACGATCAGCCCCAGCATTTT
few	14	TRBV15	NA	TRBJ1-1	CATSLLGPITEAFF	TGTGCCACCAGCTTACTTGGACCGATCACTGAAGCTTTCTTT
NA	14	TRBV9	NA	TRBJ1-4	CASSPQGLNEKLFF	TGTGCCAGCAGCCCCCAGGGGCTTAATGAAAAACTGTTTTTT
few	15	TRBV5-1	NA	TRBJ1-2	CASSSYPTEVYGYTF	TGCGCCAGCAGCTCCTATCCCACAGAGGTCTATGGCTACACCTTC
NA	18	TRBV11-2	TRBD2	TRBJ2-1	CASSLPLVRAGGRDEQFF	TGTGCCAGCAGCCTCCCTTTGGTTCGAGCGGGGGGGCGAGATGAGCAGTTCTTC
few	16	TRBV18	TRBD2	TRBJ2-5	CASSRTTSGGQETQYF	TGTGCCAGCTCACGTACGACTAGCGGGGGCCAAGAGACCCAGTACTTC
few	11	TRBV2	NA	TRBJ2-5	CASSELWTQYF	TGTGCCAGCAGTGAACTGTGGACCCAGTACTTC
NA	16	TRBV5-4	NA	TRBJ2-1	CASSLPRTSAPNEQFF	TGTGCCAGCAGCTTGCCGCGGACTTCAGCCCCCAATGAGCAGTTCTTC
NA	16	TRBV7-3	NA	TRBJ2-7	CASSLTGGGNSYEQYF	TGTGCCAGCAGCTTAACCGGAGGGGGGAACTCCTACGAGCAGTACTTC
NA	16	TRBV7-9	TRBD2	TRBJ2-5	CASSRLASRVAETQYF	TGTGCCAGCAGCCGACTAGCCAGCCGAGTGGCAGAGACCCAGTACTTC
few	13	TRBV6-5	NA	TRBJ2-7	CASSSGATYEQYF	TGTGCCAGCAGTTCTGGTGCGACCTACGAGCAGTACTTC
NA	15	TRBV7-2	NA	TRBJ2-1	CASSLIGGGVNEQFF	TGTGCCAGCAGCTTAATAGGCGGGGGCGTGAATGAGCAGTTCTTC
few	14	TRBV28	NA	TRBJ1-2	CASSLPAANYGYTF	TGTGCCAGCAGTTTACCGGCAGCTAACTATGGCTACACCTTC
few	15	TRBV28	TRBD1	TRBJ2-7	CASSSGQGNAYEQYF	TGTGCCAGCAGTTCGGGACAGGGTAACGCCTACGAGCAGTACTTC
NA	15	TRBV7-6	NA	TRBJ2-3	CASSLGRIYTDTQYF	TGTGCCAGCAGCTTAGGGAGGATTTACACAGATACGCAGTATTTT
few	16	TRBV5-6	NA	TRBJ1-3	CASSLIVGATGNTIYF	TGTGCCAGCAGCTTGATCGTGGGCGCGACTGGAAACACCATATATTTT
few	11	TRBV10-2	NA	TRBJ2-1	CASRVGDEQFF	TGCGCCAGCAGAGTGGGTGATGAGCAGTTCTTC
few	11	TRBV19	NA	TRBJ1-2	CASSSFYGYTF	TGTGCCAGTAGTTCCTTCTATGGCTACACCTTC
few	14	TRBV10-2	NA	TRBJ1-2	CASSLTQGNYGYTF	TGCGCCAGCAGCCTCACTCAGGGAAACTATGGCTACACCTTC
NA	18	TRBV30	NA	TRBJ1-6	CAWSPLRVFGSYNSPLHF	TGTGCCTGGAGTCCCCTCAGGGTTTTCGGATCCTATAATTCACCCCTCCACTTT
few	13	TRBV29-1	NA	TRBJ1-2	CSVEGGTNYGYTF	TGCAGCGTTGAAGGGGGGACTAACTATGGCTACACCTTC
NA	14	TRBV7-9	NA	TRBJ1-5	CASSLDGGTQPQHF	TGTGCCAGCAGCTTAGATGGGGGTACTCAGCCCCAGCATTTT
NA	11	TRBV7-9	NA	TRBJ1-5	CASSLGGAQHF	TGTGCCAGCAGCTTGGGAGGGGCCCAGCATTTT